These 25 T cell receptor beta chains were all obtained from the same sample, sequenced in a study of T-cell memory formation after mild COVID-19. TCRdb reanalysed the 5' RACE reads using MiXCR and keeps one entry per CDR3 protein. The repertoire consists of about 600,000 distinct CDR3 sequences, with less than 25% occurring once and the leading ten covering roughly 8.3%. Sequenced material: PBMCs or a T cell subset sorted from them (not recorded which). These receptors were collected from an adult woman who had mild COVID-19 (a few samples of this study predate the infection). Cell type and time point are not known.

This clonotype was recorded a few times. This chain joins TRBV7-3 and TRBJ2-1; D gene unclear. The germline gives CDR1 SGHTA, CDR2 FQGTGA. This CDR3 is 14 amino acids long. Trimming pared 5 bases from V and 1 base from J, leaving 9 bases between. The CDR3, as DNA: TGTGCCAGCAGCCAAGGTTGGTCCTACAATGAGCAGTTCTTC. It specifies CASSQGWSYNEQFF.

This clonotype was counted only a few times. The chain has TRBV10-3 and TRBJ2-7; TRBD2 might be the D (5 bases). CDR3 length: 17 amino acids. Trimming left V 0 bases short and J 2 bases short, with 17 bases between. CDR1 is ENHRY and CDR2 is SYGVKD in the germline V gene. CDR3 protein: CAISESLVGDGAYEQYF. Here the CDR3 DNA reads TGTGCCATCAGTGAGTCGTTGGTGGGAGACGGAGCCTACGAGCAGTACTTC.

CDR3 protein: CASAQGKSYGYTF. The CDR3, as DNA: TGCGCCAGCGCCCAGGGCAAGAGCTATGGCTACACCTTC. The chain combines TRBV4-1 with TRBJ1-2; D possibly corresponds to TRBD1 (5 bases). Germline V CDR1 and CDR2: MGHRA, YSYEKL. Trimming removed 8 bases from V and 4 bases from J, with 14 bases in between. The CDR3 is 13 residues long.

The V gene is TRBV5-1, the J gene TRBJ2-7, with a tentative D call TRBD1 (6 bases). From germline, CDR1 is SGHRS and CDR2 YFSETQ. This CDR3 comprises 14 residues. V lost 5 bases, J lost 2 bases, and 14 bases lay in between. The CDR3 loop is CASRVHDRTYEQYF. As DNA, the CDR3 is TGCGCCAGCAGGGTACACGACAGGACCTACGAGCAGTACTTC.

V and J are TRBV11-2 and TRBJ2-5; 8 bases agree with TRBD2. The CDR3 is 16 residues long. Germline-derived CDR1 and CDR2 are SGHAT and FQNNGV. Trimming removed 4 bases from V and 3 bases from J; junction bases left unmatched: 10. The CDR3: CASSWGGAGVKETQYF. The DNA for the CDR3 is TGTGCCAGCAGCTGGGGGGGAGCGGGAGTTAAAGAGACCCAGTACTTC.

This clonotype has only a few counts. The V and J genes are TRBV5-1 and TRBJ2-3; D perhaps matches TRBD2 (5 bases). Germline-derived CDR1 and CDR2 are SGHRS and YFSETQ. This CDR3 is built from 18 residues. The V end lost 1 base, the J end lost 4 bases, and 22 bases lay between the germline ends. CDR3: CASSLYGEGLASPDTQYF. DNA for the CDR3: TGCGCCAGCAGCTTGTACGGGGAAGGGCTAGCTTCGCCAGATACGCAGTATTTT.

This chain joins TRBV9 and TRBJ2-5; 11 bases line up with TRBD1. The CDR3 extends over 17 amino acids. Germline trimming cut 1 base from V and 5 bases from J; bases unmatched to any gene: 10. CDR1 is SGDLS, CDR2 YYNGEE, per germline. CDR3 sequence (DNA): TGTGCCAGCAGCGTATGGACAGGGGGCGCCCCGGGGGAGACCCAGTACTTC. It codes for CASSVWTGGAPGETQYF.

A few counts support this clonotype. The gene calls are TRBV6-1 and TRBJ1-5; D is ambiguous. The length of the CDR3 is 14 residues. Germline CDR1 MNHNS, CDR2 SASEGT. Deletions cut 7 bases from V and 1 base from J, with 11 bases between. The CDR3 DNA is TGTGCCAGCAACCGAGGCGGCAGCAATCAGCCCCAGCATTTT. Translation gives CASNRGGSNQPQHF.

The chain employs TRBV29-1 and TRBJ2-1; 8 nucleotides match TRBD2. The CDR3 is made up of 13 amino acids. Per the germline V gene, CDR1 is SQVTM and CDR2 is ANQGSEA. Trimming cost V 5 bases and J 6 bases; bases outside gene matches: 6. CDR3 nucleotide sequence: TGCAGCGTTCGGACTAGCACTGGCAATGAGCAGTTCTTC. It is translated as CSVRTSTGNEQFF.

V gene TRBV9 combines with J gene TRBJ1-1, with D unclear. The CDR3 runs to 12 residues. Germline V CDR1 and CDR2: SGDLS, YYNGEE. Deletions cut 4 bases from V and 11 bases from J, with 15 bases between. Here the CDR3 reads CASSSNRLGAFF. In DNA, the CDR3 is TGTGCCAGCAGCTCCAACAGACTGGGGGCTTTCTTT.

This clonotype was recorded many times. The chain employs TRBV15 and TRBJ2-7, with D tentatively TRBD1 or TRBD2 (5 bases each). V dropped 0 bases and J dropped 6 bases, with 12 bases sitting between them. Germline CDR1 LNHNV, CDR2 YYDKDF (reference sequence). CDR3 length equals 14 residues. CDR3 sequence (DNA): TGTGCCACCAGCAGAGATCGGGGCGCGCCCGAGCAGTACTTC. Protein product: CATSRDRGAPEQYF. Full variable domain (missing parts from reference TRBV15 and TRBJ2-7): DAMVIQNPRYQVTQFGKPVTLSCSQTLNHNVMYWYQQKSSQAPKLLFHYYDKDFNNEADTPDNFQSRRPNTSFCFLDIRSPGLGDTAMYLCATSRDRGAPEQYFGPGTRLTVT.

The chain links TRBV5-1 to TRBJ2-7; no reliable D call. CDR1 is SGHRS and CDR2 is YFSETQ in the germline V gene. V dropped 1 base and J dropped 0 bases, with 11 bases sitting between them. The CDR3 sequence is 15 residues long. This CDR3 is CASSLRPVSSYEQYF. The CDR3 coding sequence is TGCGCCAGCAGCTTGCGTCCCGTCAGCTCCTACGAGCAGTACTTC.

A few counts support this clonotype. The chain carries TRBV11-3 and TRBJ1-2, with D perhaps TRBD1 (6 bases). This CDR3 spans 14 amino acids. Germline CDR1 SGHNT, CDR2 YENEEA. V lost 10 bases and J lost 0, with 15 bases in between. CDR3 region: CATQRGASNYGYTF. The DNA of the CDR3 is TGTGCCACCCAGCGGGGGGCTTCTAACTATGGCTACACCTTC.

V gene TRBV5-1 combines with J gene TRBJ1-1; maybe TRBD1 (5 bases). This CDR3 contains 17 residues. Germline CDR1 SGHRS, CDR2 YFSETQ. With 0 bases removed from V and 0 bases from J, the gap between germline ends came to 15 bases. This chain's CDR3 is CASSLGASDRVNTEAFF. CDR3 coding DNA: TGCGCCAGCAGCTTGGGGGCCAGCGACAGAGTGAACACTGAAGCTTTCTTT.

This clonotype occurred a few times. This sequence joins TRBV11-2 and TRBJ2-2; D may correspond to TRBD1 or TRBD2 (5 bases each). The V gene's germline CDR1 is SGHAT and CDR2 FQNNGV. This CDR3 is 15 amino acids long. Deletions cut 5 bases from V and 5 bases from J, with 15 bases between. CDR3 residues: CASSKPGRKTGELFF. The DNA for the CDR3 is TGTGCCAGCAGCAAGCCGGGGCGAAAAACCGGGGAGCTGTTTTTT.

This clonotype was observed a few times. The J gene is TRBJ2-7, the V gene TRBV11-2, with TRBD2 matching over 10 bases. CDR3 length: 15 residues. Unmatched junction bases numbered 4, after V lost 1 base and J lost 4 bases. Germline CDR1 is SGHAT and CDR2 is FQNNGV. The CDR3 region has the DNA TGTGCCAGCAGCTTAGGGAGCGGGAGGGGATACGAGCAGTACTTC. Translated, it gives CASSLGSGRGYEQYF.

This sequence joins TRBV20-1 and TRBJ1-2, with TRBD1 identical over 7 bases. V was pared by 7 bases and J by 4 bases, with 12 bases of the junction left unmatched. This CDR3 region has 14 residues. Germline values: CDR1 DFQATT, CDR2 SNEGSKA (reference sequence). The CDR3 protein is CSVPQGGQVYGYTF. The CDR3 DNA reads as TGCAGTGTTCCCCAGGGAGGACAGGTCTATGGCTACACCTTC.

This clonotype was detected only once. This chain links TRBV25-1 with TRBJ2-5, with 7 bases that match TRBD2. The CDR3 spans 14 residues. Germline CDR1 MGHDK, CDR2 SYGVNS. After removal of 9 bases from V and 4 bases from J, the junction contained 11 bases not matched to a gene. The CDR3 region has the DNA TGTGCCAGTAGTAAAGCGGCGGGGGTAGAGACCCAGTACTTC. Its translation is CASSKAAGVETQYF. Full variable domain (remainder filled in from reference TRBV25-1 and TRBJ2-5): EADIYQTPRYLVIGTGKKITLECSQTMGHDKMYWYQQDPGMELHLIHYSYGVNSTEKGDLSSESTVSRIRTEHFPLTLESARPSHTSQYLCASSKAAGVETQYFGPGTRLLVL.

As DNA, the CDR3 is TGTGCCAGCAGCTTGGGGGCCAGGCTGGGCGAGCAGTACTTC. Residues: CASSLGARLGEQYF. The chain combines TRBV5-6 with TRBJ2-7; D unclear. Deletions cut 0 bases from V and 6 bases from J, with 13 bases between. The CDR3 has 14 amino acids. The germline V gene has CDR1 SGHDT and CDR2 YYEEEE.

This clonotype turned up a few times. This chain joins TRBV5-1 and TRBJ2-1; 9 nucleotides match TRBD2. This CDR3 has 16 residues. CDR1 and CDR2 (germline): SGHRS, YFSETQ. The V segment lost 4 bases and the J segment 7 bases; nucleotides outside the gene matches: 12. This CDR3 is CASSPGGSGGVNEQFF. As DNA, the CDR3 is TGCGCCAGCAGCCCAGGAGGTAGCGGGGGTGTGAATGAGCAGTTCTTC.

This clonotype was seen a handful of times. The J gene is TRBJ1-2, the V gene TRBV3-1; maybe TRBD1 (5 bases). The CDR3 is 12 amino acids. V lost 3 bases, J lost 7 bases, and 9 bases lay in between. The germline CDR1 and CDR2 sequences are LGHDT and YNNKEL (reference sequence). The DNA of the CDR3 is TGTGCCAGCAGCCAGGGGACGGTTGGCTACACCTTC. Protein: CASSQGTVGYTF.

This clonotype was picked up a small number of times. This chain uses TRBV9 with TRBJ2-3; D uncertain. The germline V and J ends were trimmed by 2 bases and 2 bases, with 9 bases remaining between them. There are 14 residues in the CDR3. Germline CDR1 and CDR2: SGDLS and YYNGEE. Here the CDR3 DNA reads TGTGCCAGCAGCGTCTTGAGCTCCACAGATACGCAGTATTTT. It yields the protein CASSVLSSTDTQYF.

DNA of the CDR3: TGCAGTGCTAGAGATTTGGGGCAGGGGGGGAATGTTCGCTACGAGCAGTACTTC. Amino acids: CSARDLGQGGNVRYEQYF. V gene TRBV20-1 combines with J gene TRBJ2-7; perhaps D is TRBD1 or TRBD2 (7 bases each). Looked up from germline, CDR1 is DFQATT and CDR2 is SNEGSKA (reference sequence). CDR3 size: 18 residues. V was shortened by 0 bases and J by 3 bases, with 24 bases between the two germline ends.

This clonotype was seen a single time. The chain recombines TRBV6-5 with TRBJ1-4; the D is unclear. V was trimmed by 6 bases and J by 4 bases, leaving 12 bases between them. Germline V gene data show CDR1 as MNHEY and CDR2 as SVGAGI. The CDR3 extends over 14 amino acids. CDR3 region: CASSAPGLNEKLFF. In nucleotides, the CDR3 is TGTGCCAGCAGCGCCCCAGGACTTAATGAAAAACTGTTTTTT.

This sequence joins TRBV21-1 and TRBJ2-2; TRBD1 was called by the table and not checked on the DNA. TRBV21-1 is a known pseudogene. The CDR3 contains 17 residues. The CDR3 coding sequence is TGTGCCAGCAGCCTCCGGGGGGGGCAGGGGGTCGTCGGGGAGCTGTTTTTT. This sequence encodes CASSLRGGQGVVGELFF.